This T cell receptor (beta chain) was sequenced during a study of T cells in Graves' hyperthyroidism and ophthalmopathy. General study results and limits: The authors' 13 V-J model separated ophthalmopathy from stable hyperthyroidism. Ophthalmopathy was model-predicted a median roughly six months pre-onset.

Amplified regions were TCR beta CDR3 sequences from RNA transcripts. TCR CDR3 regions were first amplified by RT-PCR with HTBI primers. TCRdb independently ran MiXCR on the multiplex PCR reads; one entry per CDR3 protein. The profile shows over 700,000 distinct CDR3 sequences, 35% to 45% of them singletons. About this clonotype itself: Its antigen is unknown.

Germline V CDR1 and CDR2: SGHAT, FQNNGV. The CDR3 consists of 16 residues. Trimming at V came to 5 bases and at J to 0 bases, leaving 1 base not matched to a gene. The V gene is TRBV11-2, the J gene TRBJ1-6, with 10 bases fitting TRBD1. The TCR was taken from a man between 18 and 35 years old with Graves' hyperthyroidism. Sequencing was done on a sample of blood. CDR3 nucleotides: TGTGCCAGCAGCCGGACAGGGGGCTCCTATAATTCACCCCTCCACTTT. Translation: CASSRTGGSYNSPLHF.